The T cell receptor (beta chain) described here comes from a study of CD8 T cells in Susac syndrome. After extraction with the RNeasy kit, about 0.45 to 1 ug of the RNA was reverse transcribed using random hexamers. TCRdb redid the calling of the immunoSEQ multiplex PCR reads with MiXCR, one entry per CDR3 protein. Among approximately 210,000 distinct CDR3 sequences listed, about 95% were seen once. This CDR3 has 14 amino acids. The germline gives CDR1 DFQATT, CDR2 SNEGSKA (reference sequence). V lost 6 bases and J lost 2; bases outside the gene matches: 10. Findings of the study overall: CD4+ T cell repertoires in Susac syndrome lacked clonal expansion.

About this clonotype itself: Its matching antigen is unknown.

Fulfillment of recently defined diagnostic criteria for definite or probable disease was shown by the patients with Susac syndrome. The chain joins TRBV20-1 to TRBJ2-7; 7 nucleotides match TRBD1. Material: CD4+ T cells from PBMCs. The receptor was isolated from a human donor with Susac syndrome. CDR3 DNA sequence: TGCAGTGCGCCAGGGGGATTAGATACCTACGAGCAGTACTTC. Its protein is CSAPGGLDTYEQYF.